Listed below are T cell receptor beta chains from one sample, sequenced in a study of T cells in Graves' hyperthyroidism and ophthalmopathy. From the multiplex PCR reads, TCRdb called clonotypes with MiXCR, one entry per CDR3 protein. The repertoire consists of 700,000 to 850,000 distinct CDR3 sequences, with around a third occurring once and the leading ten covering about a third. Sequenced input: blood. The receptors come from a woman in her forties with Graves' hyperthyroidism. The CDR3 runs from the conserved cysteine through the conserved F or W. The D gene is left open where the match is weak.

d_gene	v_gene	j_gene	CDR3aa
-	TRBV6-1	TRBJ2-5	CASTGVHGVGTQYF
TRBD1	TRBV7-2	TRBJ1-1	CASSLVTGQGVFLAEAFF
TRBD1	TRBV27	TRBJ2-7	CASSYITGTGISYEQYF
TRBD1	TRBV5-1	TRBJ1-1	CASSLVSGTAPTEAFF
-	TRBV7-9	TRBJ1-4	CASSLAVGELNEKLFF
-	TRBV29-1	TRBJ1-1	CSSLEPRNTEAFF
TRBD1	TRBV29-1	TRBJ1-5	CSVGTGLNQPQHF
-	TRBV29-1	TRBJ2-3	CSAWKDRTNTQYF
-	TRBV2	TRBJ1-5	CARRRVSQPQHF
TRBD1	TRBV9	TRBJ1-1	CASSEDRGREAFF
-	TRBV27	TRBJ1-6	CASSFEGGNSPLHF
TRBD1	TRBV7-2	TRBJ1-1	CVSSQYRGENTEAFF
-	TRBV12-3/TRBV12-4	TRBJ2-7	CASTLTGPYEQYF
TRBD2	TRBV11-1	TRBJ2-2	CASSGNRGGRLSGELFF
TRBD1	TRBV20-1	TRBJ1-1	CSARGDSLDFEAFF
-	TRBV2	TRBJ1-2	CASSRMDYGYTF
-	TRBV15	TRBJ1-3	CATSKADSGNTIYF
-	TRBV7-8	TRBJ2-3	CASRLLTSDTQYF
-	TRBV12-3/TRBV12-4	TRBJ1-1	CASSQRGGWNTEAFF
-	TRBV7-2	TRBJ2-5	CASSLARRGETQYF
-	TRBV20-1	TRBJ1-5	CSAGGGPNQPQHF
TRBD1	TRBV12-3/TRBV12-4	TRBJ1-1	CASSPNRDRLHTFF
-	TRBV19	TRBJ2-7	CASSIAKAPSYEQYF
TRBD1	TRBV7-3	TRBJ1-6	CASTIGDRGRGSPLHF
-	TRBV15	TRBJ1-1	CATSRTRDGTEAFF
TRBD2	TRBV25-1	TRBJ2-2	CASRGGSSTGELFF
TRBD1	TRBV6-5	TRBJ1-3	CASTWTGAGNTIYF
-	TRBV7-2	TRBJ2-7	CASSQDSGTLTYEQYF
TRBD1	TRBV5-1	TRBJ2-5	CASSFGTGLVGETQYF
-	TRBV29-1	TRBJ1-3	CSVRGAAWGAGNTIYF
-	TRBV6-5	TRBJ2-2	CASSTFDRFGGELFF
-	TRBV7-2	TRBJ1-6	CASSRRTGKGYGSPLHF
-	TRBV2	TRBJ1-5	CASSGTGPSNQPQHF
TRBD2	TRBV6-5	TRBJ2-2	CASSYRGGSGSTANTGELFF
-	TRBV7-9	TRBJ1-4	CASSLPVEKLFF
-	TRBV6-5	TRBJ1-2	CASSYEQGLWYGYTF
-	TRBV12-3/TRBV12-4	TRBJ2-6	CASSSFNGRGANVLTF
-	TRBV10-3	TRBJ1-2	CAISEAYSLYGYTF
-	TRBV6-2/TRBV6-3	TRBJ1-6	CASSYSPGGNSPLHF
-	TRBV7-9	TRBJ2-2	CASSPPQSRYTGELFF
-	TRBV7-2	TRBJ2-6	CASSIRSGSGANVLTF
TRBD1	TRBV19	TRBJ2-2	CASSIDRVHTGELFF
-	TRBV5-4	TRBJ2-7	CASSLEQDYYEQYF
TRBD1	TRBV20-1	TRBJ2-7	CSALTGQGGYEQYF
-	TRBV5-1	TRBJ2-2	CVTRGANTGELFF
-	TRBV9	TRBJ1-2	CASSVAPSGEGYTF
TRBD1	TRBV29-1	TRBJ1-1	CSGTGDSNTEAFF
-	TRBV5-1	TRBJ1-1	CASSLDGGLPEAFF
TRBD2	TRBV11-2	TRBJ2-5	CASSQSKTLGLAGVEETQYF
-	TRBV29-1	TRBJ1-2	CSAGTGDDYGYTF
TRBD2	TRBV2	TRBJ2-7	CASSEMASGPMYEQYF
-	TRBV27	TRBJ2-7	CASSFGRTYEQYF
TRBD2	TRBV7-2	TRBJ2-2	CASSLVVLAVTNTGGLFF
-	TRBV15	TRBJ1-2	CATSGDGDGYTF
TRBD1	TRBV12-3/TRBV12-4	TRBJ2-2	CASTPTGRNTGELFF
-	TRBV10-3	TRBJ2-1	CAITGGRYNEQFF
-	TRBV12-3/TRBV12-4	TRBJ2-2	CASRPTVNTGELFF
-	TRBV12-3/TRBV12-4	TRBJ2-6	CASSLRQLKSGANVLTF
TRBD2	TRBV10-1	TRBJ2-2	CASSELAGAGELFF
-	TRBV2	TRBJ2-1	CASSETSFLQFF